The clone carrying this T cell receptor beta chain was recorded a few times. The antigen is undetermined. The conserved phenylalanine or tryptophan is not found at the CDR3 terminus, so this likely reflects a read error. CDR1 is MNHNS and CDR2 is SASEGT in the germline V gene. This CDR3 has 16 amino acids. The V and J ends lost 7 bases and 5 bases respectively, with 21 bases between them. This entry comes from a study of blood T cells in healthy people across ages. General study findings and limits: CMV status of donors was unknown, possibly confounding expanded clonotype changes. Among long-lived donors, naive CD4+ cells were more numerous and diversity higher than in aged donors. Unsorted PBMC material precluded a definitive naive versus antigen-experienced comparison.

Primers used in a second PCR of about 6 to 11 cycles were a sample-barcoded 5' primer and a J-beta primer mix. Each CDR3 protein is one row after TCRdb ran MiXCR on the 5' RACE reads. Of hundreds of thousands of distinct CDR3 sequences detected, roughly 21% appear once; the ten largest clones hold roughly 3.7%. The individuals who served as donors were healthy Caucasians living in Russia, aged about 6 to 90. This receptor was identified in a man aged 65 to 79 in good health. Sequencing used blood. The gene calls are TRBV6-1 and TRBJ2-1; D is undetermined. The CDR3 nucleotides read TGTGCCAGCACCTCCGAGGCTCTTCATCGGGACAATGAGCAGTTCCTC. The encoded protein is CASTSEALHRDNEQFL.